The 22 T cell receptor beta chains given below trace back to one sample, sequenced in a study of T cells in Graves' hyperthyroidism and ophthalmopathy. RNA transcripts provided the source from which TCR beta CDR3 regions were amplified. TCR CDR3 regions were first amplified by RT-PCR with HTBI primers. TCRdb used MiXCR to reprocess the multiplex PCR reads, holding one entry per CDR3 protein. The table includes under 350,000 distinct CDR3 sequences, roughly 18% detected once. Material: blood. Receptors were obtained from a woman in her forties or fifties with Graves' hyperthyroidism.

This clonotype was detected ten times or more. The chain joins TRBV7-3 to TRBJ2-5, with TRBD1 matching over 8 bases. J gave up 5 bases and V 3 bases, and 5 bases lay outside the gene matches. CDR1 and CDR2 (germline): SGHTA, FQGTGA. There are 14 residues in the CDR3. The CDR3 reads CASSFSGGGETQYF. CDR3 coding DNA: TGTGCCAGCAGCTTTTCAGGGGGCGGGGAGACCCAGTACTTC.

The J gene is TRBJ1-1, the V gene TRBV7-3, with a possible D match to TRBD1 (6 bases). The CDR3 has 14 amino acids. From germline, CDR1 is SGHTA and CDR2 FQGTGA. Trimming took off 3 bases at V and 6 bases at J, with 14 bases between the two ends. The CDR3 nucleotides are TGTGCCAGCAGCTTCGGGGGGCAGGGCGCTGAAGCTTTCTTT. Translated: CASSFGGQGAEAFF.

This clonotype was counted many times. V usage is TRBV7-6 and J usage is TRBJ2-3; the D is unclear. The V end was cut by 5 bases, the J end by 1 base, with 7 bases between. The CDR3 has 13 residues. Germline-derived CDR1 and CDR2 are SGHVS and FNYEAQ. CDR3 region: CASSPWGTDTQYF. As DNA, the CDR3 is TGTGCCAGCAGCCCTTGGGGCACAGATACGCAGTATTTT.

The J gene is TRBJ2-3, the V gene TRBV19; D not certain. This CDR3 spans 15 amino acids. V dropped 7 bases and J dropped 2 bases, with 16 bases sitting between them. CDR1 is LNHDA, CDR2 SQIVND, per germline (reference sequence). The CDR3 sequence is CASIPGGAFTDTQYF. CDR3 DNA sequence: TGTGCCAGTATCCCGGGCGGAGCTTTCACAGATACGCAGTATTTT.

The chain joins TRBV7-9 to TRBJ2-3, with 9 bases aligning to TRBD2. V was pared by 0 bases and J by 3 bases, with 4 bases of the junction left unmatched. CDR1 is SEHNR and CDR2 is FQNEAQ in the germline V gene (reference sequence). The CDR3 extends over 16 amino acids. The CDR3 DNA reads TGTGCCAGCAGCTTAGCGGCGGGGGGGCCAACAGATACGCAGTATTTT. It encodes CASSLAAGGPTDTQYF.

This clonotype was observed a few times. The chain links TRBV11-2 to TRBJ1-1; TRBD1 is a possible D gene (5 bases). Germline assignment: CDR1 SGHAT and CDR2 FQNNGV. V was trimmed by 1 base and J by 5 bases, leaving 14 bases between them. The CDR3 runs to 15 residues. CDR3 protein: CASSLALGAETEAFF. CDR3 coding DNA: TGTGCCAGCAGCTTAGCTCTCGGGGCCGAGACTGAAGCTTTCTTT.

The chain employs TRBV10-3 and TRBJ2-1; 10 nucleotides line up with TRBD1. Germline values: CDR1 ENHRY, CDR2 SYGVKD. After removal of 6 bases from V and 5 bases from J, the junction contained 10 bases not matched to a gene. The CDR3 covers 16 residues. The DNA for the CDR3 is TGTGCCATCAGCCTCGAACCGGGACAGGGGAACAATGAGCAGTTCTTC. Residues: CAISLEPGQGNNEQFF.

This chain joins TRBV2 and TRBJ2-3; TRBD1 aligns across 7 bases. In germline, CDR1 is SNHLY, CDR2 FYNNEI. The CDR3 totals 15 residues. J was trimmed by 0 bases and V by 6 bases; bases with no gene match: 6. The DNA for the CDR3 is TGTGCCAGCAGAGTACAGGGGCTTAGCACAGATACGCAGTATTTT. Protein: CASRVQGLSTDTQYF.

This clonotype was counted between two and nine times. The genes are TRBV20-1 and TRBJ1-5; D is perhaps TRBD1 (6 bases). The CDR3 has 14 amino acids. Trimming removed 6 bases at V and 2 bases at J, with 14 bases between. Germline loops: CDR1 DFQATT, CDR2 SNEGSKA (reference sequence). The DNA for the CDR3 is TGCAGTGCCCTTCGGGCAGGGGGCAATCAGCCCCAGCATTTT. Translating gives CSALRAGGNQPQHF.

This clonotype was counted at least ten times. The chain carries TRBV28 and TRBJ1-2; 7 nucleotides agree with TRBD1. Germline CDR1 MDHEN, CDR2 SYDVKM. The CDR3 runs 14 residues. With 2 bases clipped from V and 5 bases from J, the junction kept 5 bases outside the gene matches. The CDR3 is CASSLTGVGYGYTF. For the CDR3, the DNA is TGTGCCAGCAGTTTAACAGGGGTAGGGTATGGCTACACCTTC.

The table lists this clonotype with many counts. This chain links TRBV18 with TRBJ2-1; 11 nucleotides agree with TRBD2. There are 16 residues in the CDR3. V lost 2 bases and J lost 4; bases outside the gene matches: 4. Germline V lookup: CDR1 KGHSH, CDR2 LQKENI. The DNA for the CDR3 is TGTGCCAGCTCACCATTTACTAGCGGGAGTTACAATGAGCAGTTCTTC. Translated, it gives CASSPFTSGSYNEQFF. The variable domain in full, with the rest retrieved from reference TRBV18 and TRBJ2-1, is NAGVMQNPRHLVRRRGQEARLRCSPMKGHSHVYWYRQLPEEGLKFMVYLQKENIIDESGMPKERFSAEFPKEGPSILRIQQVVRGDSAAYFCASSPFTSGSYNEQFFGPGTRLTVL.

Ten or more counts support this clonotype. The chain links TRBV28 to TRBJ1-1; perhaps TRBD1 as D (5 bases). The CDR3 covers 16 residues. The ends were cut back, 5 bases at V and 1 base at J, with 17 bases in the middle. Germline CDR1 and CDR2: MDHEN and SYDVKM. DNA of the CDR3: TGTGCCAGCAGTCCCTCGGGGCGCCAGCCGAACACTGAAGCTTTCTTT. Amino acid sequence: CASSPSGRQPNTEAFF.

This clonotype was seen a handful of times. The rearrangement links TRBV7-9 to TRBJ2-7; tentative D call: TRBD2 (7 bases). Trimming shortened V by 2 bases and J by 5 bases, and 16 bases separated the two germline ends. CDR3 size: 15 residues. Germline assignment: CDR1 SEHNR and CDR2 FQNEAQ (reference sequence). CDR3 DNA: TGTGCCAGCAGCTTAAGGCCCGGGGGGCAAGACGAGCAGTACTTC. It specifies CASSLRPGGQDEQYF.

This clonotype was seen a handful of times. V usage is TRBV5-1 and J usage is TRBJ1-4; D gene ambiguous. Trimming pared 0 bases from V and 7 bases from J, leaving 13 bases between. CDR3 length equals 15 residues. Germline V gene lookup returns CDR1 SGHRS and CDR2 YFSETQ. The CDR3 sequence: CASSLDAISGEKLFF. The CDR3 nucleotides read TGCGCCAGCAGCTTGGACGCGATTTCGGGTGAAAAACTGTTTTTT.

This sequence joins TRBV29-1 and TRBJ1-4; D unclear. With 0 bases removed from V and 4 bases from J, the gap between germline ends came to 9 bases. Germline V gene sequence: CDR1 SQVTM, CDR2 ANQGSEA. CDR3 length: 14 amino acids. CDR3 nucleotide sequence: TGCAGCGTTGAAGAGGAAGGGATTAATGAAAAACTGTTTTTT. Amino acid sequence: CSVEEEGINEKLFF.

This clonotype was recorded a few times. CDR3 sequence reads: CSASTGVGELFF. The CDR3 region has the DNA TGCAGTGCTAGTACAGGGGTCGGGGAGCTGTTTTTT. V gene TRBV20-1 combines with J gene TRBJ2-2; TRBD1 aligns across 7 bases. Germline V gives CDR1 DFQATT, CDR2 SNEGSKA (reference sequence). This CDR3 is 12 amino acids long. The ends lost 3 bases at V and 7 bases at J; junction bases unmatched: 2.

Only a few counts were recorded for this clonotype. The chain is built from TRBV18 and TRBJ1-1; D remains unclear. The V gene lost 3 bases and the J gene lost 2 bases, with 10 bases spanning the gap. Germline V gene sequence: CDR1 KGHSH, CDR2 LQKENI. CDR3 length: 14 residues. CDR3 sequence (DNA): TGTGCCAGCTCACCCCGTGAGGGCAACACTGAAGCTTTCTTT. This gives the protein CASSPREGNTEAFF.

The V and J genes are TRBV6-1 and TRBJ1-1; 7 bases match TRBD1. With V trimmed by 2 bases and J by 6 bases, 6 bases remained unmatched. Germline values: CDR1 MNHNS, CDR2 SASEGT. The CDR3 is made up of 14 amino acids. The CDR3 DNA reads TGTGCCAGCAGTGAACCCCCAGGGGGACCTGAAGCTTTCTTT. This codes for CASSEPPGGPEAFF.

This sequence joins TRBV7-3 and TRBJ2-2; D perhaps matches TRBD2 (6 bases). Trimming removed 5 bases at V and 2 bases at J, with 9 bases between. The CDR3 loop spans 14 amino acids. The germline gives CDR1 SGHTA, CDR2 FQGTGA. The DNA for the CDR3 is TGTGCCAGCAGCATACTAGCAAACACCGGGGAGCTGTTTTTT. It encodes CASSILANTGELFF.

This clonotype appeared many times. The chain uses TRBV2 and TRBJ2-3; TRBD1 matches at 7 bases. Germline assignment: CDR1 SNHLY and CDR2 FYNNEI. Trimming at V came to 4 bases and at J to 4 bases, leaving 2 bases not matched to a gene. The CDR3 is 13 residues long. CDR3 in DNA: TGTGCCAGCAGTGGGGACAGCTCAGATACGCAGTATTTT. Its translation: CASSGDSSDTQYF. The whole variable domain, filled in from reference TRBV2 and TRBJ2-3, reads EPEVTQTPSHQVTQMGQEVILRCVPISNHLYFYWYRQILGQKVEFLVSFYNNEISEKSEIFDDQFSVERPDGSNFTLKIRSTKLEDSAMYFCASSGDSSDTQYFGPGTRLTVL.

In this sample, this clonotype turned up many times. The genes are TRBV6-1 and TRBJ2-1; D ambiguous. The V end lost 3 bases, the J end lost 7 bases, and 16 bases lay between the germline ends. Germline V gene data show CDR1 as MNHNS and CDR2 as SASEGT. The CDR3 has 15 amino acids. The CDR3 region has the DNA TGTGCCAGCAGTGACCTCTTTGGCTCGTCGAATGAGCAGTTCTTC. Translated: CASSDLFGSSNEQFF.

In this sample, this clonotype turned up many times. The chain employs TRBV5-1 and TRBJ2-3, with 9 bases fitting TRBD2. Germline V gene lookup returns CDR1 SGHRS and CDR2 YFSETQ. The CDR3 runs to 16 residues. Germline trimming cut 0 bases from V and 2 bases from J; bases unmatched to any gene: 4. Here the CDR3 DNA reads TGCGCCAGCAGCTTGGACCGCGGGGGGGCCACAGATACGCAGTATTTT. It is translated as CASSLDRGGATDTQYF. Using reference TRBV5-1 and TRBJ2-3 for the parts outside the CDR3, the full variable domain is KAGVTQTPRYLIKTRGQQVTLSCSPISGHRSVSWYQQTPGQGLQFLFEYFSETQRNKGNFPGRFSGRQFSNSRSEMNVSTLELGDSALYLCASSLDRGGATDTQYFGPGTRLTVL.